This TCR beta chain stems from a study of regulatory T cells in long-lasting Graves disease. Ten or more counts support this clonotype. Trimming removed 7 bases from V and 7 bases from J; junction bases left unmatched: 8. CDR1 and CDR2 from the germline V gene are SNHLY and FYNNEI. The CDR3 runs to 16 residues. Time point noted: persistent/refractory GD, antithyroid drugs over 5 years with positive TRAb. From PBMCs, RNA was extracted and then used to make the TCR library. CDR3-region Arm-PCR and iRepertoire HTBI primers produced the TCR beta libraries. TCRdb redid the calling of the multiplex PCR reads with MiXCR, one entry per CDR3 protein. The sample contains 500,000 to 700,000 distinct CDR3 sequences, approximately 31% of which appear only once.

The J gene is TRBJ2-2, the V gene TRBV2; 14 nucleotides align to TRBD2. This specimen consisted of peripheral blood mononuclear cells (PBMCs), obtained when the disease was refractory, from a patient treated with antithyroid drugs. This sequence originates from a female donor with Graves disease. The chain's CDR3 is CASNTPGLAGVGELFF. The CDR3 DNA reads as TGTGCCAGCAATACACCGGGACTAGCGGGAGTCGGGGAGCTGTTTTTT.